The 15 T cell receptor beta chains below were found in one sample sequenced in a study of T cell repertoires in cytomegalovirus infection. TCRdb reprocessed the reads via MiXCR and lists one record per CDR3 protein. The sample includes 20,000 or so distinct CDR3 sequences, 22% seen only once; the top ten take 91%. These TCRs are of unknown antigen specificity. The sequencing here drew on CD8+ T cells from cultured PBMCs, taken from culture after CMV antigen stimulation. These receptors were taken from a human donor in good health (CMV status not recorded). Some clones in this sample may be carry-over from other donors' samples.

The chain couples TRBV11-2 to TRBJ2-4, with D perhaps matching TRBD1 or TRBD2 (7 bases each). Trimming left V 4 bases short and J 4 bases short, with 20 bases between. The CDR3 extends over 17 amino acids. Germline lookup yields CDR1 SGHAT and CDR2 FQNNGV. The CDR3: CASSSVRGGPRKNIQYF. CDR3 in DNA: TGTGCCAGCAGCTCTGTCAGGGGGGGCCCGAGGAAAAACATTCAGTACTTC.

The V call is TRBV6-5, the J call TRBJ1-1; D ambiguous. Trimming cost V 6 bases and J 5 bases, with 10 bases left between them. The germline CDR1 and CDR2 sequences are MNHEY and SVGAGI. The CDR3 has 12 residues. The CDR3 nucleotides are TGTGCCAGCAGCCGAGATGGGACTGAAGCTTTCTTT. This codes for CASSRDGTEAFF.

In nucleotides, the CDR3 is TGTGCCAGCAGTACCCCCGGAGCATCCCGCAATTACACCGGGGAGCTGTTTTTT. The encoded protein is CASSTPGASRNYTGELFF. V is TRBV12-3 or TRBV12-4 and J is TRBJ2-2; no definite D call. V lost 5 bases, J lost 3 bases, and 22 bases lay in between. CDR3 size: 18 residues.

The chain is built from TRBV27 and TRBJ2-1; possibly TRBD2 for D (5 bases). Germline V gene data show CDR1 as MNHEY and CDR2 as SMNVEV (reference sequence). The V gene lost 8 bases and the J gene lost 0 bases, with 17 bases spanning the gap. The CDR3 has 16 amino acids. CDR3: CASRRGGRSSYNEQFF. DNA for the CDR3: TGTGCCAGCCGACGTGGAGGCAGGAGCTCCTACAATGAGCAGTTCTTC.

This clonotype was seen only a few times. The J gene is TRBJ2-7, the V gene TRBV2; D unresolved. Germline assignment: CDR1 SNHLY and CDR2 FYNNEI. The CDR3 consists of 11 residues. Deletions cut 7 bases from V and 7 bases from J, with 11 bases between. CDR3 residues: CASTNSREQYF. CDR3 in DNA: TGTGCCAGCACCAATTCAAGGGAGCAGTACTTC.

This clonotype occurred many times. V and J are TRBV4-1 and TRBJ2-1, with D possibly being TRBD2 (5 bases). There are 14 residues in the CDR3. Germline CDR1 reads MGHRA; CDR2 reads YSYEKL. V was pared by 0 bases and J by 3 bases, with 6 bases between. CDR3 sequence: CASSQEAGYNEQFF. The CDR3 bases are TGCGCCAGCAGCCAAGAGGCGGGCTACAATGAGCAGTTCTTC.

This clonotype was observed many times. V gene TRBV6-1 combines with J gene TRBJ2-3; D is perhaps TRBD1 (6 bases). The CDR3 consists of 15 residues. V lost 6 bases and J lost 1, with 14 bases in between. Germline loops: CDR1 MNHNS, CDR2 SASEGT. The CDR3 reads CASRTGLAGTDTQYF. The CDR3 DNA is TGTGCCAGCAGGACAGGTTTGGCCGGCACAGATACGCAGTATTTT.

The sample holds a few counts of this clonotype. The V and J genes are TRBV12-3 or TRBV12-4 and TRBJ2-5; 8 bases line up with TRBD2. The V segment lost 5 bases and the J segment 4 bases; nucleotides outside the gene matches: 15. This CDR3 has 17 amino acids. CDR3: CASSPSLPGGPRETQYF. Here the CDR3 DNA reads TGTGCCAGCAGTCCATCTCTACCGGGGGGGCCTCGAGAGACCCAGTACTTC.

The sample holds a few counts of this clonotype. This chain uses TRBV6-1 with TRBJ1-6, with D possibly TRBD1 on 5 matching bases. Germline V gene data show CDR1 as MNHNS and CDR2 as SASEGT. The CDR3 consists of 16 residues. Trimming took off 7 bases at V and 3 bases at J, with 16 bases between the two ends. CDR3 in DNA: TGTGCCAGCATTCTATGGGGCGGTGACTATAATTCACCCCTCCACTTT. As protein: CASILWGGDYNSPLHF.

CDR3 sequence (DNA): TGTGCCAGCAGTGAAGGACAGGGTTTTCAGCCCCAGCATTTT. It encodes CASSEGQGFQPQHF. The rearrangement links TRBV25-1 to TRBJ1-5; 8 bases are a match to TRBD1. CDR3 length equals 14 residues. V trimming: 2 bases; J trimming: 6 bases; junction bases outside the gene matches: 3. CDR1 is MGHDK and CDR2 is SYGVNS in the germline V gene.

The chain joins TRBV12-3 or TRBV12-4 to TRBJ2-7; D perhaps matches TRBD2 (7 bases). The CDR3 sequence is 12 residues long. Trimming took off 6 bases at V and 6 bases at J, with 12 bases between the two ends. The CDR3 here is CASRGRGAEQYF. The CDR3 region has the DNA TGTGCCAGCAGGGGGAGGGGGGCCGAGCAGTACTTC.

The J gene is TRBJ2-4, the V gene TRBV6-1; D ambiguous. The length of the CDR3 is 14 residues. Germline loops: CDR1 MNHNS, CDR2 SASEGT. With 7 bases removed from V and 1 base from J, the gap between germline ends came to 11 bases. The CDR3 bases are TGTGCCAGCACTACGACTCAGGCCAAAAACATTCAGTACTTC. Translating it yields CASTTTQAKNIQYF.

Concerning this clonotype itself: It may be a read error: a sequence one base away is much more abundant. This chain connects TRBV5-3 to TRBJ2-7; TRBD1 agrees at 10 bases. TRBV5-3 is reported as an ORF; its role is uncertain. The CDR3 has 15 residues. V lost 4 bases to trimming and J lost 3 bases; unmatched junction nucleotides: 7. DNA of the CDR3: TGTGCCAGAAGCGCCCCGGGACAGGGGCTCTACGAGCAGTACTTC. Its translation: CARSAPGQGLYEQYF.

This clonotype was counted a few times. The chain uses TRBV19 and TRBJ1-2, with TRBD1 as a possible D gene (6 bases). V lost 3 bases to trimming and J lost 4 bases, with 9 bases between them. CDR3 length: 13 residues. In germline, CDR1 is LNHDA, CDR2 SQIVND (reference sequence). CDR3 bases: TGTGCCAGTAGTATCGGACAGATCTATGGCTACACCTTC. This gives the protein CASSIGQIYGYTF.

The chain is built from TRBV14 and TRBJ1-1; possibly TRBD1 for D (5 bases). V was pared by 0 bases and J by 1 base, with 18 bases between. CDR3 length equals 18 residues. CDR1 and CDR2 from the germline V gene are SGHDN and FVKESK. CDR3: CASSQDLIFEGQNTEAFF. CDR3 nucleotides: TGTGCCAGCAGCCAAGATTTAATCTTCGAGGGGCAGAACACTGAAGCTTTCTTT. Using reference TRBV14 and TRBJ1-1 for the parts outside the CDR3, the full variable domain is EAGVTQFPSHSVIEKGQTVTLRCDPISGHDNLYWYRRVMGKEIKFLLHFVKESKQDESGMPNNRFLAERTGGTYSTLKVQPAELEDSGVYFCASSQDLIFEGQNTEAFFGQGTRLTVV.